This section outlines one T cell receptor beta chain sequence together with its context. No antigen is known for it. The data derive from a study of T cell responses to AZD1222 COVID-19 vaccine. Overall study: Pooled together were second doses at about 4 or about 12 weeks. Findings and caveats of the study: Reportedly, nearly half the spike-specific TCRs target unmutated variant regions. The breadth and depth of Spike-specific TCRs increased once two AZD1222 doses had been given. Donors were chiefly white British, with a greater number of females, and clonal diversity was perhaps underestimated.

The V gene's germline CDR1 is GTSNPN and CDR2 SVGIG (reference sequence). The CDR3 totals 13 residues. With 0 bases removed from V and 6 bases from J, the gap between germline ends came to 11 bases. This table comes from immunoSEQ multiplex PCR, and its TCRdb copy is limited to in-frame clones, with some not included. Here the sample spans some 120,000 clones, 91% being singletons. The receptor was isolated from an adult in good health. The chain is built from TRBV30 and TRBJ1-2; D uncertain. The specimen comprised peripheral blood, sampled on day 0 of AZD1222 vaccination. CDR3: CAWSVQTLNGYTF. Here the CDR3 DNA reads TGTGCCTGGAGTGTACAGACACTGAATGGCTACACCTTC.